This T cell receptor (beta chain) comes out of a study of molecular identifiers for immune sequencing clone quantification. Study-level findings and limits: Should identical TCR molecules share a barcode, the sizes of highly expanded clones could be underestimated.

This clonotype has a handful of counts. No antigen is known for it. The bulk TCR libraries were made with methods described before and with listed TCR primers. Each CDR3 protein gets one entry after TCRdb re-called the PCR reads with MiXCR. In the table there are about 100,000 distinct CDR3 sequences, roughly a third of which are singletons. CDR3 size: 16 residues. V lost 4 bases, J lost 4 bases, and 20 bases lay in between. Germline CDR1 and CDR2: LGHNA and YSLEER. This sequence originates from a human donor in good health. Some libraries in this study had Jurkat cell RNA spiked in. The V and J genes are TRBV4-3 and TRBJ2-7, with D perhaps TRBD1 or TRBD2 (6 bases each). Sequencing used naive CD8+ T cells from blood, with Jurkat cell RNA spiked in. Indicated subset: FACS-sorted CD8+CD4-CCR7+CD45RA+ naive T cells. CDR3 sequence reads: CASSRSFDRRGYEQYF. In DNA form, the CDR3 reads TGCGCCAGCAGCCGTTCCTTCGACAGGCGGGGTTACGAGCAGTACTTC.